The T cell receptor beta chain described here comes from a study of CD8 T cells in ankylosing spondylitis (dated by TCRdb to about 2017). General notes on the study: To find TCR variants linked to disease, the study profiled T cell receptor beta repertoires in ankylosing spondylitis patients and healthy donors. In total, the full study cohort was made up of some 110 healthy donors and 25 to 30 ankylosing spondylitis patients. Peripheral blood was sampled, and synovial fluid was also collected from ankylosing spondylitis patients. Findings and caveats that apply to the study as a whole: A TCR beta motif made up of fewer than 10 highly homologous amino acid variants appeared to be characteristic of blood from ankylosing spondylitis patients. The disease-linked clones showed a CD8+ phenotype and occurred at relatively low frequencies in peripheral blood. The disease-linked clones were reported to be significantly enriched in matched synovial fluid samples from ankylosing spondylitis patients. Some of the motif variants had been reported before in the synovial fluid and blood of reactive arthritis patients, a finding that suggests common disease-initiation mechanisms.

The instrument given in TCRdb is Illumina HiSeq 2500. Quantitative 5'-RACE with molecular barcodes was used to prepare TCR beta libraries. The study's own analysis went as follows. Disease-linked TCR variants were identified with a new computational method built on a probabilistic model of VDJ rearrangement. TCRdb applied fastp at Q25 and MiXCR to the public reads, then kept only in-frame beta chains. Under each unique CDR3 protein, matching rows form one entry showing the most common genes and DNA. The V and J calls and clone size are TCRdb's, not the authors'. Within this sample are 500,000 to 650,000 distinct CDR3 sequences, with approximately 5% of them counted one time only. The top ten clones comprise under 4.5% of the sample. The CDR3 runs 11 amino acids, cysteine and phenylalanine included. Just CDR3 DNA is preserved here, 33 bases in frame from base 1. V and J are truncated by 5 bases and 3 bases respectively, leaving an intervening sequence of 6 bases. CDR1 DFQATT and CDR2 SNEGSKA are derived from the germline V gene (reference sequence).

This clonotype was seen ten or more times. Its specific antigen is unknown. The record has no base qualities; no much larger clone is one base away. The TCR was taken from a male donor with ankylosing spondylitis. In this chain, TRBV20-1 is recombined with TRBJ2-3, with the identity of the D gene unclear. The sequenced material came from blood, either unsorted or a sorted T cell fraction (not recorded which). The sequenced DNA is TGCAGTGCTGGTAGGACAGATACGCAGTATTTT. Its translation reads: CSAGRTDTQYF.